A single sample gave rise to the 15 T cell receptor beta chains below, sequenced in a study of high-grade serous ovarian cancer treatment subgroups. Tumor samples were obtained before definitive surgery or chemotherapy. Profiling relied on immunoSEQ multiplex PCR, and the TCRdb table lists in-frame clones only, not all of them. The repertoire holds under 3,500 clones, roughly 70% seen once, with 4.8% in the top ten. Material: tumor tissue. The receptors were sampled from a human donor with high-grade serous ovarian cancer.

The J gene is TRBJ1-4, the V gene TRBV6-5; maybe TRBD1 (5 bases). The CDR3 runs 14 residues. In germline, CDR1 is MNHEY, CDR2 SVGAGI. V lost 4 bases, J lost 5 bases, and 11 bases lay in between. CDR3 sequence: CASSFTGLNEKLFF. CDR3 DNA sequence: TGTGCCAGCAGTTTCACAGGCCTCAATGAAAAACTGTTTTTT.

The chain uses TRBV30 and TRBJ1-2; D possibly corresponds to TRBD1 (6 bases). The germline CDR1 and CDR2 sequences are GTSNPN and SVGIG (reference sequence). With 5 bases removed from V and 2 bases from J, the gap between germline ends came to 9 bases. This CDR3 spans 12 amino acids. CDR3 nucleotide sequence: TGTGCCTGGGTCACAGGGAACTATGGCTACACCTTC. This encodes CAWVTGNYGYTF.

This chain connects TRBV7-9 to TRBJ1-1; the D gene is possibly TRBD1 (6 bases). CDR1 is SEHNR and CDR2 is FQNEAQ in the germline V gene (reference sequence). Trimming took 5 bases from V and 4 from J, leaving 8 bases between them. This CDR3 has 12 amino acids. CDR3 loop: CASSRRGTEAFF. As DNA, the CDR3 is TGTGCCAGCAGCCGCAGGGGCACTGAAGCTTTCTTT.

The chain employs TRBV19 and TRBJ2-1; maybe TRBD1 (5 bases). Per germline, CDR1 LNHDA and CDR2 SQIVND (reference sequence). The CDR3 runs 15 residues. The ends were cut back, 6 bases at V and 0 bases at J, with 12 bases in the middle. CDR3 residues: CASRTQGSSYNEQFF. For the CDR3, the DNA is TGTGCCAGTAGAACCCAGGGAAGCTCCTACAATGAGCAGTTCTTC.

This rearrangement joins TRBV7-9 to TRBJ2-2; 14 bases agree with TRBD2. The CDR3 extends over 17 amino acids. Germline V lookup: CDR1 SEHNR, CDR2 FQNEAQ (reference sequence). Unmatched junction bases numbered 6, after V lost 6 bases and J lost 3 bases. The CDR3 DNA reads TGTGCCAGCAGAGGGACTAGCGGGAGTAGGGACACCGGGGAGCTGTTTTTT. This sequence encodes CASRGTSGSRDTGELFF.

V usage is TRBV5-6 and J usage is TRBJ2-7; D is unclear. This CDR3 is 14 amino acids long. The germline V gene encodes CDR1 SGHDT and CDR2 YYEEEE. The germline V and J ends were trimmed by 2 bases and 3 bases, with 12 bases remaining between them. CDR3 sequence: CASSLQGLLYEQYF. The CDR3 bases are TGTGCCAGCAGCTTACAAGGGTTACTCTACGAGCAGTACTTC.

This chain connects TRBV5-5 to TRBJ2-7, with unresolved D. The V gene's germline CDR1 is SGHKS and CDR2 YYEKEE (reference sequence). CDR3 length: 15 residues. The V gene lost 4 bases and the J gene lost 0 bases, with 14 bases spanning the gap. This CDR3 is CASSVVQPSSYEQYF. The CDR3 DNA is TGTGCCAGCAGCGTCGTCCAGCCGAGCTCCTACGAGCAGTACTTC.

V gene TRBV19 combines with J gene TRBJ1-6; possible D gene TRBD1, 5 bases. The CDR3 is 15 amino acids. The ends were cut back, 0 bases at V and 5 bases at J, with 8 bases in the middle. Germline lookup yields CDR1 LNHDA and CDR2 SQIVND (reference sequence). CDR3 nucleotide sequence: TGTGCCAGTAGTATAGATCACAGGCATAATTCACCCCTCCACTTT. Residues: CASSIDHRHNSPLHF.

This chain connects TRBV9 to TRBJ2-7; tentatively, D is TRBD1 or TRBD2 (5 bases each). The CDR3 is 15 amino acids. Looked up from germline, CDR1 is SGDLS and CDR2 is YYNGEE. Trimming removed 3 bases from V and 5 bases from J, with 18 bases in between. The CDR3 coding sequence is TGTGCCAGCAGCGATAGGGACGGCCTATGGGACGAGCAGTACTTC. Protein: CASSDRDGLWDEQYF.

This rearrangement joins TRBV28 to TRBJ1-1; D gene ambiguous. Per germline, CDR1 MDHEN and CDR2 SYDVKM. The CDR3 is 13 amino acids. The V end was cut by 7 bases, the J end by 4 bases, with 13 bases between. CDR3 nucleotide sequence: TGTGCCAGCAAATTACCTGGGAGCACTGAAGCTTTCTTT. Protein product: CASKLPGSTEAFF.

This clone was detected a few times. V and J are TRBV14 and TRBJ1-1; unclear D gene. The germline CDR1 and CDR2 sequences are SGHDN and FVKESK. The CDR3 totals 12 residues. Between the trimmed V and J ends, which lost 2 bases and 8 bases, there was a span of 9 bases. The CDR3 nucleotides read TGTGCCAGCAGCCAAAGTAGGATAGAAGCTTTCTTT. Encoded protein: CASSQSRIEAFF.

This clone ranks as large. The CDR3 nucleotides read TGTGCCAGCAGCTTTATGAACACTGAAGCTTTCTTT. Translating it yields CASSFMNTEAFF. J is TRBJ1-1 and V is TRBV5-6; D is uncertain. The V end lost 2 bases, the J end lost 0 bases, and 2 bases lay between the germline ends. The CDR3 is made up of 12 amino acids. Germline V CDR1 and CDR2: SGHDT, YYEEEE.

The rearrangement links TRBV28 to TRBJ1-4, with D possibly matching TRBD1 (5 bases). The CDR3 runs to 13 residues. The V gene lost 8 bases and the J gene lost 6 bases, with 13 bases spanning the gap. The V gene's germline CDR1 is MDHEN and CDR2 SYDVKM. CDR3 protein: CASRGGKDEKLFF. The CDR3, as DNA: TGTGCCAGCCGTGGGGGTAAGGATGAAAAACTGTTTTTT.

The chain carries TRBV11-3 and TRBJ2-2; D not resolved. Looked up from germline, CDR1 is SGHNT and CDR2 is YENEEA. The ends were cut back, 3 bases at V and 7 bases at J, with 6 bases in the middle. The CDR3 consists of 12 residues. DNA for the CDR3: TGTGCCAGCAGCTTTGCTGGCGGGGAGCTGTTTTTT. Translated, it gives CASSFAGGELFF.

The genes are TRBV10-1 and TRBJ2-3; D is uncertain. The CDR3 has 13 amino acids. The ends were cut back, 6 bases at V and 0 bases at J, with 7 bases in the middle. Germline CDR1 WNHNN, CDR2 SYGVQD (reference sequence). CDR3 bases: TGCGCCAGCAGCAGTCTAAGCACAGATACGCAGTATTTT. Its translation is CASSSLSTDTQYF.